This TCR beta chain was identified in a study of shared clonotypes between healthy human individuals. Study summary: Plates per donor: three CD4 naive, three CD4 memory, two CD8 naive, one CD8 memory.

With respect to this clone: The antigen remains unidentified. This could be a read error, since a much larger clone is one nucleotide away.

Researchers ran the assay at a deep level. Sequencing used immunoSEQ multiplex PCR; TCRdb keeps in-frame clones, though not all of them. The repertoire holds about 2,200,000 clones, with 93% as singletons. Study-level findings and limits: Large sequencing depth failed to make sorted-subset sequencing complete, rarefaction showed. Estimated richness was generally greater in naive than memory subsets.

In the naive CD8 group, cells lacked CD45RO and were positively selected for CCR7, so terminally differentiated effector memory CD45RA+ cells were left out. V was cut by 2 bases and J by 3 bases, with 5 bases left in between. The CDR3 runs 12 residues. Germline CDR1 is SGHRS and CDR2 is YFSETQ. Sequenced input: naive CD8+ T cells from PBMCs. This receptor was obtained from a man aged 18 to 29 in good health. Some clones in this sample may be carry-over from other donors' samples. The genes are TRBV5-1 and TRBJ1-1; D not resolved. In DNA form, the CDR3 reads TGCGCCAGCAGCTTCGGGGACACTGAAGCTTTCTTT. It is translated as CASSFGDTEAFF.